The clone carrying this TCR beta chain has a single count. Its antigen is unknown. This specimen comes from a study of T cells after posttransplantation cyclophosphamide. Overall study findings and caveats: Donor CD8+ memory clones often dominated recipient blood repertoires at later times.

Germline values: CDR1 SGHVS, CDR2 FQNEAQ. This CDR3 spans 16 amino acids. V gave up 2 bases and J gave up 2 bases; unmatched junction bases: 5. Profiled with immunoSEQ multiplex PCR; TCRdb holds only in-frame clones, not every one. This sample has tens of thousands of clones, with roughly 93% found just once. This chain joins TRBV7-8 and TRBJ2-2; TRBD2 agrees at 7 bases. Material for sequencing was PBMCs. This sequence was found in a woman in her twenties or thirties in good health and a related stem cell transplant donor. DNA of the CDR3: TGTGCCAGCAGCTTATTCCGCGGGGGAAACACCGGGGAGCTGTTTTTT. This translates into CASSLFRGGNTGELFF.